This T cell receptor beta chain was sequenced in a study of regulatory T cells in long-lasting Graves disease. Study-wide points: Favored gene segments in persistent disease were TRBV28, TRBJ1-2 and TRBJ2-5. Fewer public clonotypes were shared by new patients (roughly 970) than by persistent patients (2,741).

This CDR3 is built from 14 residues. V was pared by 1 base and J by 2 bases, with 9 bases between. Germline V gene sequence: CDR1 SEHNR, CDR2 FQNEAQ (reference sequence). As to this clonotype: Antigen specificity is unknown.

Arm-PCR of CDR3 regions with iRepertoire HTBI primers generated TCR beta libraries. TCRdb reprocessed the multiplex PCR reads via MiXCR and lists one record per CDR3 protein. The table lists some 600,000 distinct CDR3 sequences, roughly a sixth of them singletons. The time point denotes: newly diagnosed GD, antithyroid drugs for less than 3 months. Making the TCR library involved RNA that had been extracted from PBMCs. An endocrinology unit in Xi'an, China, supplied the patients. The sample also formed part of further work on T cells in Graves' hyperthyroidism and ophthalmopathy. That source adds: Initially, a first-round RT-PCR of the TCR CDR3 employed the HTBI primer set.

The chain recombines TRBV7-9 with TRBJ2-7, with unresolved D. The sample consisted of peripheral blood mononuclear cells (PBMCs), taken at new diagnosis, from a patient treated with antithyroid drugs. The sequence came from a man aged 18 to 29 with Graves disease. Here the CDR3 DNA reads TGTGCCAGCAGCTTAGACCGCCTAACCTACGAGCAGTACTTC. This gives the protein CASSLDRLTYEQYF.